Here is one T cell receptor beta chain with its context. Its specificity is unknown. The data stem from a study of T cell responses to AZD1222 COVID-19 vaccine. V lost 5 bases and J lost 3, with 11 bases in between. CDR1 is MDHEN, CDR2 SYDVKM, per germline. The CDR3 has 14 amino acids. General study results and limits: Clonal diversity may have been underestimated, and the donors were mostly white British, with more females than males. Just six AZD1222 recipients were seropositive at baseline.

Method: immunoSEQ multiplex PCR; TCRdb's copy keeps in-frame clones and lacks some. In the table there are 66,000 or so clones, more than 65% of which are singletons. J is TRBJ1-5 and V is TRBV28; D is undetermined. The sample was peripheral blood, taken on day 0 of MenACWY control vaccination. The TCR comes from an adult in good health. In DNA, the CDR3 is TGTGCCAGCAGTCCTCAGTTATTCAATCAGCCCCAGCATTTT. This translates into CASSPQLFNQPQHF.